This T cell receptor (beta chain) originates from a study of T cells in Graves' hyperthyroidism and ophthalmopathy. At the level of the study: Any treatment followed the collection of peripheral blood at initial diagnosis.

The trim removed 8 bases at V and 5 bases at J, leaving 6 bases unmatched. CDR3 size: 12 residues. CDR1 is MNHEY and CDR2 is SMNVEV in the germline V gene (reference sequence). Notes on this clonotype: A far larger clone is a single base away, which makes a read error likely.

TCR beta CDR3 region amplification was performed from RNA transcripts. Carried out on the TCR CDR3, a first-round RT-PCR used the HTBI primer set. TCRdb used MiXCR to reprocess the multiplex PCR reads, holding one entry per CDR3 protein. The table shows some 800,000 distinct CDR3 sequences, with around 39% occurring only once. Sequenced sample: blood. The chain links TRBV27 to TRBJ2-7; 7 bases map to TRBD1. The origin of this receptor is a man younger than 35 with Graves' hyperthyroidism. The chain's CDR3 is CASGSTGNEQYF. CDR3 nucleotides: TGTGCCAGCGGCTCGACAGGGAACGAGCAGTACTTC.